The entry below describes one TCR beta chain. The sample originates from a study of shared clonotypes between healthy human individuals. Germline trimming cut 2 bases from V and 4 bases from J; bases unmatched to any gene: 5. The CDR3 has 14 amino acids. The germline V gene encodes CDR1 GTSNPN and CDR2 SVGIG (reference sequence). The deep-level immunoSEQ assay was used. Profiled with immunoSEQ multiplex PCR; TCRdb holds only in-frame clones, not every one. The sample has 450,000 to 700,000 clones, nearly 97% seen once. Terminally differentiated effector memory CD45RA+ cells were excluded by CCR7 positive selection of CD45RO-negative cells.

The TCR originated in a woman in her 30s in good health. Material for sequencing was naive CD8+ T cells sorted from blood. The chain uses TRBV30 and TRBJ2-3; TRBD1 agrees at 8 bases. The CDR3 loop is CAWSKGQGSDTQYF. The CDR3 DNA reads TGTGCCTGGAGTAAAGGACAGGGTTCAGATACGCAGTATTTT.